Here is one T cell receptor beta chain with its context. The sample belongs to a study of cytomegalovirus exposure and HLA in healthy donors. Per germline, CDR1 LNHDA and CDR2 SQIVND (reference sequence). V lost 1 base and J 5 bases, leaving 11 bases between the germline ends. This CDR3 is built from 15 residues. The PCR was carried out with 60 Vbeta primers and 13 Jbeta primers. This table comes from immunoSEQ multiplex PCR, and its TCRdb copy is limited to in-frame clones, with some not included. The sample has roughly 200,000 clones, 60% to 80% seen once. The TCR sequence derives from a man aged 55 to 70 in good health and CMV-seronegative. Sequenced input: PBMCs. The V gene is TRBV19, the J gene TRBJ2-2; unclear D gene. The CDR3, as DNA: TGTGCCAGTAGTATAGGAGGCGCCTCGACCGGGGAGCTGTTTTTT. Translation: CASSIGGASTGELFF.